This entry lists 15 T cell receptor beta chains sequenced from one sample in a study of blood T cell repertoires in COVID-19. This table comes from immunoSEQ multiplex PCR, and its TCRdb copy is limited to in-frame clones, with some not included. This sample has over 75,000 clones, with roughly 85% found just once. The sequencing input was peripheral blood. The receptors come from a human donor in a cohort sampled during active COVID-19.

V and J are TRBV6-5 and TRBJ2-2; a possible D gene is TRBD1 (6 bases). The CDR3 runs to 15 residues. In germline, CDR1 is MNHEY, CDR2 SVGAGI. V lost 0 bases and J 8 bases, leaving 13 bases between the germline ends. CDR3 bases: TGTGCCAGCAGTTACTCGGCACAGGGAATGGGGGAGCTGTTTTTT. Its translation is CASSYSAQGMGELFF.

J is TRBJ2-7 and V is TRBV5-1, with 7 bases matching TRBD2. Trimming cost V 0 bases and J 3 bases; bases outside gene matches: 6. Germline V lookup: CDR1 SGHRS, CDR2 YFSETQ. The CDR3 consists of 15 residues. CDR3 sequence reads: CASSLDGGSLYEQYF. CDR3 bases: TGCGCCAGCAGCTTGGATGGCGGGAGTCTCTACGAGCAGTACTTC.

This clone was counted ten times or more. The chain couples TRBV2 to TRBJ2-2; a weak D match, TRBD2 (6 bases). Germline-derived CDR1 and CDR2 are SNHLY and FYNNEI. The V end lost 8 bases, the J end lost 6 bases, and 19 bases lay between the germline ends. CDR3 size: 15 residues. The CDR3 spells CASEGRLVGSGELFF. The CDR3 DNA reads as TGTGCCAGCGAGGGTAGACTAGTGGGATCCGGGGAGCTGTTTTTT.

As regards this clone: Mismatch with germline at one junction end may stem from a read error. The gene calls are TRBV25-1 and TRBJ1-5; D call uncertain. The CDR3 length is 12 residues. Germline CDR1 and CDR2: MGHDK and SYGVNS. The CDR3 spells CASGEGYQPQHF. The CDR3 region has the DNA TGTGCCAGCGGTGAGGGCTATCAGCCCCAGCATTTT.

In this sample, this clone turned up once. The chain carries TRBV3-1 (or the pseudogene TRBV3-2) and TRBJ1-6; D gene uncertain. From germline, CDR1 is LGHDT and CDR2 YNNKEL (reference sequence). Deletions cut 3 bases from V and 6 bases from J, with 12 bases between. This CDR3 has 15 residues. The CDR3: CASSQLLPGNSPLHF. In DNA form, the CDR3 reads TGTGCCAGCAGCCAGCTTTTACCGGGTAATTCACCCCTCCACTTT.

CDR3: CASSYWSGATNEKLFF. The DNA of the CDR3 is TGTGCCAGCAGTTATTGGTCAGGGGCAACTAATGAAAAACTGTTTTTT. This chain connects TRBV28 to TRBJ1-4, with D tentatively TRBD1 (6 bases). Between the trimmed V and J ends, which lost 4 bases and 0 bases, there was a span of 12 bases. Per germline, CDR1 MDHEN and CDR2 SYDVKM. The CDR3 sequence is 16 residues long.

As DNA, the CDR3 is TGTGCCAGTAGTATGGACAGGTTGAACACCGGGGAGCTGTTTTTT. Translated, it gives CASSMDRLNTGELFF. This rearrangement joins TRBV19 to TRBJ2-2, with 7 bases aligning to TRBD1. This CDR3 spans 15 amino acids. Germline-derived CDR1 and CDR2 are LNHDA and SQIVND (reference sequence). Trimming took 3 bases from V and 1 from J; bases not matched to a gene: 2.

This clone was counted only a few times. The chain combines TRBV19 with TRBJ2-6; unclear D gene. Germline V lookup: CDR1 LNHDA, CDR2 SQIVND (reference sequence). The germline V and J ends were trimmed by 7 bases and 1 base, with 5 bases remaining between them. CDR3 length equals 13 residues. In DNA form, the CDR3 reads TGTGCCAGTAAGGAGTCTGGGGCCAACGTCCTGACTTTC. It codes for CASKESGANVLTF. The full variable domain, in which reference TRBV19 and TRBJ2-6 provide the parts outside the CDR3, is DGGITQSPKYLFRKEGQNVTLSCEQNLNHDAMYWYRQDPGQGLRLIYYSQIVNDFQKGDIAEGYSVSREKKESFPLTVTSAQKNPTAFYLCASKESGANVLTFGAGSRLTVL.

This chain connects TRBV5-1 to TRBJ2-3; TRBD1 aligns across 10 bases. The CDR3 extends over 14 amino acids. Unmatched junction bases numbered 5, after V lost 4 bases and J lost 6 bases. The germline V gene has CDR1 SGHRS and CDR2 YFSETQ. CDR3 sequence: CASSRTGGTDTQYF. CDR3 nucleotide sequence: TGCGCCAGCAGCAGGACAGGGGGTACCGATACGCAGTATTTT. The full variable domain, with the rest looked up from reference TRBV5-1 and TRBJ2-3, is KAGVTQTPRYLIKTRGQQVTLSCSPISGHRSVSWYQQTPGQGLQFLFEYFSETQRNKGNFPGRFSGRQFSNSRSEMNVSTLELGDSALYLCASSRTGGTDTQYFGPGTRLTVL.

This clone appeared once. The chain joins TRBV13 to TRBJ1-2; a possible D gene is TRBD1 (5 bases). Germline values: CDR1 PRHDT, CDR2 FYEKMQ (reference sequence). Trimming left V 0 bases short and J 6 bases short, with 11 bases between. This CDR3 is built from 14 residues. The CDR3 protein is CASSLGREMDGYTF. Written as DNA, the CDR3 is TGTGCCAGCAGCTTAGGCAGGGAAATGGATGGCTACACCTTC.

This chain joins TRBV19 and TRBJ2-3; maybe TRBD1 (7 bases). V was trimmed by 4 bases and J by 7 bases, leaving 21 bases between them. CDR3 size: 16 residues. In germline, CDR1 is LNHDA, CDR2 SQIVND (reference sequence). The CDR3 region is CASSTGGGGGANTQYF. CDR3 DNA sequence: TGTGCCAGTAGTACCGGAGGTGGAGGGGGCGCGAATACGCAGTATTTT.

This clone has only one observation. J is TRBJ1-2 and V is TRBV7-2; 7 bases fit TRBD1. The CDR3 length is 14 residues. The V gene's germline CDR1 is SGHTA and CDR2 FQGNSA. J lost 0 bases, V lost 4 bases, and 2 bases had no gene match. The CDR3 DNA reads as TGTGCCAGCAGCTACGGACAGGCTAACTATGGCTACACCTTC. It yields the protein CASSYGQANYGYTF.

V usage is TRBV2 and J usage is TRBJ2-1, with 10 nucleotides matching TRBD2. With 2 bases clipped from V and 3 bases from J, the junction kept 1 base outside the gene matches. The CDR3 length is 15 residues. Germline V CDR1 and CDR2: SNHLY, FYNNEI. In DNA form, the CDR3 reads TGTGCCAGCAGTGAAATAGCGGGAGGCTACAATGAGCAGTTCTTC. Its translation: CASSEIAGGYNEQFF.

This clone was seen a single time. The rearrangement links TRBV29-1 to TRBJ2-6; no clear D gene. Per the germline V gene, CDR1 is SQVTM and CDR2 is ANQGSEA. The CDR3 covers 13 residues. The ends were cut back, 5 bases at V and 0 bases at J, with 5 bases in the middle. The CDR3 sequence is CSVSSSGANVLTF. CDR3 coding DNA: TGCAGCGTTAGTAGCTCTGGGGCCAACGTCCTGACTTTC. Using reference TRBV29-1 and TRBJ2-6 for the parts outside the CDR3, the full variable domain is SAVISQKPSRDICQRGTSLTIQCQVDSQVTMMFWYRQQPGQSLTLIATANQGSEATYESGFVIDKFPISRPNLTFSTLTVSNMSPEDSSIYLCSVSSSGANVLTFGAGSRLTVL.

The rearrangement links TRBV28 to TRBJ2-3; TRBD2 agrees at 8 bases. V was pared by 6 bases and J by 7 bases, with 15 bases of the junction left unmatched. This CDR3 is built from 16 residues. Germline loops: CDR1 MDHEN, CDR2 SYDVKM. The CDR3 DNA is TGTGCCAGCAGCCGCGGGGGGCCCAAGGGGATCAATACGCAGTATTTT. This gives the protein CASSRGGPKGINTQYF.